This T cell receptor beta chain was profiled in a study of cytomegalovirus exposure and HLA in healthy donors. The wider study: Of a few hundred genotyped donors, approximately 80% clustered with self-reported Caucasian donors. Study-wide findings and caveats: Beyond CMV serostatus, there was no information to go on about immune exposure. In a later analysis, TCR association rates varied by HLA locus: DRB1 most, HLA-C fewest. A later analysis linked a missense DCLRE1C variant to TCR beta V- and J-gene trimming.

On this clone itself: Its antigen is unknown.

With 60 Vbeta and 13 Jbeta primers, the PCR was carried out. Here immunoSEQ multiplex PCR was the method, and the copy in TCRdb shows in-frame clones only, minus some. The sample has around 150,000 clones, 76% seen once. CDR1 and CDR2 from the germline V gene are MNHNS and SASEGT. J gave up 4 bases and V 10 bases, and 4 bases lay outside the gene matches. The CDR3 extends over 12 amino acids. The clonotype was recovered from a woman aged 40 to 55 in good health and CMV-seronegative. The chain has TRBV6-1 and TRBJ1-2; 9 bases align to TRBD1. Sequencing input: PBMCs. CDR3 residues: CATGQGTYGYTF. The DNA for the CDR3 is TGTGCCACGGGACAGGGAACCTATGGCTACACCTTC.